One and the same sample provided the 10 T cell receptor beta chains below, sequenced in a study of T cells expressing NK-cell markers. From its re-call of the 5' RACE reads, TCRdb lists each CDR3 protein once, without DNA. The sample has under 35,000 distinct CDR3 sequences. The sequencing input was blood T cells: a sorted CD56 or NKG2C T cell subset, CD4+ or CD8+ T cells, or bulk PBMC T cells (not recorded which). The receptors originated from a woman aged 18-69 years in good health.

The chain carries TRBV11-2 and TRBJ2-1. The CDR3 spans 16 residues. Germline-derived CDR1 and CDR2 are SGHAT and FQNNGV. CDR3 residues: CASSYSSTSSYNEQFF. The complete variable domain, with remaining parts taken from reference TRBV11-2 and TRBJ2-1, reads EAGVAQSPRYKIIEKRQSVAFWCNPISGHATLYWYQQILGQGPKLLIQFQNNGVVDDSQLPKDRFSAERLKGVDSTLKIQPAKLEDSAVYLCASSYSSTSSYNEQFFGPGTRLTVL.

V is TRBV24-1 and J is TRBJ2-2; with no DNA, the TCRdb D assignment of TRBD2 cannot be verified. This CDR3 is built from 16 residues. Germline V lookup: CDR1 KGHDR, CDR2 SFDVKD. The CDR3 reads CATSDLQTSGDGELFF.

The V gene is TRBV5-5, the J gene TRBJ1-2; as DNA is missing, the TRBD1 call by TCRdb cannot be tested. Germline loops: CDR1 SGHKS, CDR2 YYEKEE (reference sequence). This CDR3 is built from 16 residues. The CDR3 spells CASSLVAGTTYYGYTF.

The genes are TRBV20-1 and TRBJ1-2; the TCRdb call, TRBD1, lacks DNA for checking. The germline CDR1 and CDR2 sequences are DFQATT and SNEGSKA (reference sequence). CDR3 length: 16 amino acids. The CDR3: CSASRDGQGMGYGYTF.

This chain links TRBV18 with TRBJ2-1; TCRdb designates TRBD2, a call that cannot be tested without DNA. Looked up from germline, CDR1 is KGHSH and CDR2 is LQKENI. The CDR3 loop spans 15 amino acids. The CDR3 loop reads CASSPGTRTYNEQFF.

The CDR3: CASSVPPAGGRETQYF. This chain connects TRBV5-5 to TRBJ2-5; the TRBD2 assignment by TCRdb is unverifiable without DNA. This CDR3 region has 16 residues. Germline assignment: CDR1 SGHKS and CDR2 YYEKEE (reference sequence).

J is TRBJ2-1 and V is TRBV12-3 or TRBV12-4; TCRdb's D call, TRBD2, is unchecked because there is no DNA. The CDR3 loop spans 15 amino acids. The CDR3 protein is CASRPPSGGAFEQFF.

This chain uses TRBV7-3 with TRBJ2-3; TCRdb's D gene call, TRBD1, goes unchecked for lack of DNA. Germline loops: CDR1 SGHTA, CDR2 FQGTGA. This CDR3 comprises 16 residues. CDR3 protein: CASSATVGGRTDTQYF.

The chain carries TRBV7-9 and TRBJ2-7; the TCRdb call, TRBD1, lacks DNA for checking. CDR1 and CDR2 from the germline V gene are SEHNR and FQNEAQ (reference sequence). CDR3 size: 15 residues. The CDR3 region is CASSKDRDTTYEQYF.

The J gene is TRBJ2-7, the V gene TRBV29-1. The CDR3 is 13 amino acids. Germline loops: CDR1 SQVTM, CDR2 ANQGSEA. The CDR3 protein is CSVEGRTAYEQYF.